This T cell receptor (beta chain) was captured in a study of T cell changes during pregnancy in multiple sclerosis. Sequencing was performed with immunoSEQ multiplex PCR; in TCRdb, only in-frame clones are kept and a portion is missing. The table lists about 38,000 clones, around nine tenths of them singletons, with approximately 0.35% in the top ten. There are 14 residues in the CDR3. Trimming took 6 bases from V and 4 from J; bases not matched to a gene: 6. From germline, CDR1 is ENHRY and CDR2 SYGVKD. Sequenced here: CD4+ T cells from peripheral blood mononuclear cells, sampled after pregnancy. The sequence came from a female donor in good health, enrolled as a control in a pregnancy study. J is TRBJ1-3 and V is TRBV10-3, with 7 positions matching TRBD1. The DNA for the CDR3 is TGTGCCATCAGGGGATGGGACAGAGGAAACACCATATATTTT. Amino acids: CAIRGWDRGNTIYF.